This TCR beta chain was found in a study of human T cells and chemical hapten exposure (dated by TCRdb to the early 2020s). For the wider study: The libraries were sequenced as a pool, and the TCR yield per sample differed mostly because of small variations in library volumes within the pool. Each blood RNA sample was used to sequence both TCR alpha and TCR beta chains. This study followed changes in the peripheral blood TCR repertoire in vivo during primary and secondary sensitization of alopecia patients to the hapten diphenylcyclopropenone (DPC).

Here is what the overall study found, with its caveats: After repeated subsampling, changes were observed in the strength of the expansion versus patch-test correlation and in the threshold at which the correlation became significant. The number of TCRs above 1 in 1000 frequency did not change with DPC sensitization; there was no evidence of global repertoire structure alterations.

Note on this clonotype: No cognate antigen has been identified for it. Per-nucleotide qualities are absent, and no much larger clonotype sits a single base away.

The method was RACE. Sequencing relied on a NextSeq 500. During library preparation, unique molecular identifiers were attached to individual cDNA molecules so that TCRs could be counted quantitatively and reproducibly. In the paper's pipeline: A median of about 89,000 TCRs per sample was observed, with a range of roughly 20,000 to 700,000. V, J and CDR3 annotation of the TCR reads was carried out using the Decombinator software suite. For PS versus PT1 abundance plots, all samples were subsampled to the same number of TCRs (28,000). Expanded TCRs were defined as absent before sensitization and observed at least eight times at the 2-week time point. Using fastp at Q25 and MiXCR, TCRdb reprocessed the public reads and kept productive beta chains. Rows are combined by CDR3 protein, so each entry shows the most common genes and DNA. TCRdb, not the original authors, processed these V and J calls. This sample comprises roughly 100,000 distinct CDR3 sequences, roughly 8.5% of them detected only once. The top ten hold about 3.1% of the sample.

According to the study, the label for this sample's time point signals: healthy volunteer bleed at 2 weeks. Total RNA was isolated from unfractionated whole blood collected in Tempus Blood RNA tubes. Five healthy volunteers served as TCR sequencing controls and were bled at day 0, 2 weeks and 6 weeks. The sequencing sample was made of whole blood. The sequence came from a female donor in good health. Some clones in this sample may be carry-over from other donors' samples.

The CDR3 here reads CASSPGTSEIKGYNEQFF. The nucleotide sequence reads as follows: TGTGCCAGCAGTCCCGGGACTAGTGAAATCAAGGGCTACAATGAGCAGTTCTTC. This receptor chain uses TRBV28 and TRBJ2-1; 8 of the junction bases match TRBD2. The germline V gene provides CDR1 MDHEN and CDR2 SYDVKM. The germline V and J ends show losses of 5 bases and 3 bases respectively, and no gene match explains 15 bases of the junction. There are 18 amino acids in the CDR3, from cysteine to phenylalanine inclusive. This entry keeps only the CDR3 DNA: 54 bases, framed from base 1.